There are many counts of the clone carrying this TCR beta chain. This specimen comes from a study of spatial heterogeneity in lung cancer. Time point here: blood at routine non-recurrence follow-up after resection. Unsorted whole RNA from tumor, nontumor lung or frozen PBMC underwent sequencing. TCRdb reprocessed the 5' RACE reads via MiXCR and lists one record per CDR3 protein. This sample has 25,000 to 30,000 distinct CDR3 sequences, with 5% to 6.5% found just once. The input for sequencing was PBMCs, taken at follow-up. The clonotype comes from a male donor with early-stage non-small cell lung cancer.

This CDR3 reads CASSQGKTSVNTGELFF. The CDR3 DNA sequence: TGTGCCAGCAGCCAAGGGAAGACTAGCGTGAACACCGGGGAGCTGTTTTTT. The chain joins TRBV3-1 to TRBJ2-2; 8 bases map to TRBD2. The CDR3 is 17 residues long. Germline CDR1 reads LGHDT; CDR2 reads YNNKEL (reference sequence). J was trimmed by 1 base and V by 1 base; bases with no gene match: 5.